This T cell receptor beta chain was identified in a study of blood T cell repertoires in COVID-19. Germline V lookup: CDR1 LNHDA, CDR2 SQIVND (reference sequence). V was pared by 3 bases and J by 4 bases, with 12 bases between. The CDR3 sequence is 14 residues long. As processed by the authors: Quantification of nucleated cells was approximated via reference gene primer amplification. Generated by immunoSEQ multiplex PCR, the TCRdb table keeps only in-frame clones and is missing some. The V and J calls and clone size were taken over from that table, and D and trimming were inferred from the DNA. The table has approximately 100,000 clones, about three quarters seen once.

The specimen was peripheral blood. J is TRBJ1-2 and V is TRBV19, with D maybe TRBD1 (6 bases). This TCR was sampled from an elderly man with COVID-19, enrolled during active disease. This chain's CDR3 is CASSILVGGYGYTF. CDR3 bases: TGTGCCAGTAGTATTTTGGTAGGGGGCTATGGCTACACCTTC. The entire variable domain, with the rest obtained from reference TRBV19 and TRBJ1-2, is as follows: DGGITQSPKYLFRKEGQNVTLSCEQNLNHDAMYWYRQDPGQGLRLIYYSQIVNDFQKGDIAEGYSVSREKKESFPLTVTSAQKNPTAFYLCASSILVGGYGYTFGSGTRLTVV.